These 9 T cell receptor beta chains were sequenced from one sample in a study of blood T cell repertoires in COVID-19. Here immunoSEQ multiplex PCR was the method, and the copy in TCRdb shows in-frame clones only, minus some. The table lists 180,000 or so clones, under 85% of them singletons. The specimen was peripheral blood. The source of these receptors is a woman older than 75 with acute or convalescent COVID-19.

The CDR3 bases are TGTGCCAGCAGCGATAAGGAGACAGGTCCCCTAAACTATGGCTACACCTTC. It encodes CASSDKETGPLNYGYTF. The V and J genes are TRBV7-9 and TRBJ1-2, with D possibly being TRBD1 (6 bases). CDR1 and CDR2 from the germline V gene are SEHNR and FQNEAQ (reference sequence). This CDR3 region has 17 residues. The V gene lost 5 bases and the J gene lost 2 bases, with 21 bases spanning the gap.

The chain joins TRBV7-2 to TRBJ1-4; 8 positions agree with TRBD1. The CDR3 contains 16 residues. J was trimmed by 8 bases and V by 4 bases; bases with no gene match: 12. CDR1 is SGHTA and CDR2 is FQGNSA in the germline V gene. This CDR3 is CASSSSPGGAGEKLFF. The CDR3 nucleotides are TGTGCCAGCAGCTCAAGCCCAGGGGGCGCGGGGGAAAAACTGTTTTTT.

CDR3 sequence: CASSLRGQGYEQYF. The CDR3 DNA reads TGCGCCAGCAGCTTGAGGGGACAGGGCTACGAGCAGTACTTC. This chain connects TRBV5-1 to TRBJ2-7, with 9 bases matching TRBD1. The germline CDR1 and CDR2 sequences are SGHRS and YFSETQ. Trimming cost V 1 base and J 3 bases; bases outside gene matches: 2. This CDR3 region has 14 residues.

V is TRBV6-5 and J is TRBJ1-3; D is ambiguous. There are 15 residues in the CDR3. V was clipped by 6 bases and J by 0 bases, with 12 bases between them. CDR1 is MNHEY, CDR2 SVGAGI, per germline. The CDR3 spells CASRTRRSSGNTIYF. Here the CDR3 DNA reads TGTGCCAGCAGAACACGACGGAGCTCTGGAAACACCATATATTTT.

The chain recombines TRBV7-9 with TRBJ1-4; perhaps TRBD1 as D (5 bases). V was shortened by 1 base and J by 4 bases, with 10 bases between the two germline ends. Germline CDR1 reads SEHNR; CDR2 reads FQNEAQ (reference sequence). The CDR3 is made up of 15 amino acids. The CDR3 DNA sequence: TGTGCCAGCAGCTTAGTCGGGGGGAATAATGAAAAACTGTTTTTT. Its translation is CASSLVGGNNEKLFF.

The chain couples TRBV7-3 to TRBJ2-3, with 7 bases that match TRBD1. This CDR3 is 14 amino acids long. Losses at the gene ends were 4 bases for V and 0 bases for J; bases not matched to a gene: 1. Germline CDR1 is SGHTA and CDR2 is FQGTGA. Here the CDR3 DNA reads TGTGCCAGCAGCTGGGACAGAAGCACAGATACGCAGTATTTT. Protein product: CASSWDRSTDTQYF.

This rearrangement joins TRBV7-2 to TRBJ1-3; D gene uncertain. The CDR3 has 15 residues. The germline V gene has CDR1 SGHTA and CDR2 FQGNSA. V dropped 3 bases and J dropped 0 bases, with 9 bases sitting between them. The CDR3 sequence: CASSFGHSSGNTIYF. CDR3 bases: TGTGCCAGCAGCTTTGGGCATTCCTCTGGAAACACCATATATTTT.

The CDR3 protein is CASGTGNQPQHF. CDR3 DNA: TGTGCCAGCGGGACAGGCAATCAGCCCCAGCATTTT. The chain has TRBV25-1 and TRBJ1-5; 7 bases are a match to TRBD1. The trim removed 8 bases at V and 2 bases at J, leaving 0 bases unmatched. The length of the CDR3 is 12 residues. Germline-derived CDR1 and CDR2 are MGHDK and SYGVNS.

The chain joins TRBV7-9 to TRBJ1-1; 10 positions match TRBD1. V gave up 4 bases and J gave up 5 bases; unmatched junction bases: 7. CDR3 length: 15 residues. Germline V gene sequence: CDR1 SEHNR, CDR2 FQNEAQ (reference sequence). The CDR3 DNA reads TGTGCCAGCAGCTCGTTGGACAGGGGGAGGACTGAAGCTTTCTTT. This codes for CASSSLDRGRTEAFF.